Listed below are T cell receptor beta chains from one sample, sequenced in a study of vaccination and CD4 T cells after COVID-19. Each CDR3 protein is one row after TCRdb ran MiXCR on the PCR reads. The sample holds roughly 21,000 distinct CDR3 sequences, less than 80% seen once. The antigens for these receptors are not known. Sequencing was performed on CD4+ T cells from blood, cultured in vitro, taken before SARS-CoV-2 vaccination. Receptors were obtained from a human donor who received a COVID-19 vaccine. Both conserved end residues are part of each CDR3. Fields, in order: CDR3 protein, CDR3 DNA, D gene, J gene, V gene, clone size. A D gene is named only where the DNA matches it firmly. Clone size is not always given. Where it is, it says once, few, many or a class for expanded clones.

CASRISGANVLTF	TGTGCCAGCCGTATCTCTGGGGCCAACGTCCTGACTTTC	NA	TRBJ2-6	TRBV27	NA
CASSLAHTDTQYF	TGTGCCAGCAGCTTAGCGCACACAGATACGCAGTATTTT	NA	TRBJ2-3	TRBV7-2	NA
CASSPMGLAGATDTQYF	TGCGCCAGCAGCCCCATGGGACTAGCGGGGGCCACAGATACGCAGTATTTT	TRBD2	TRBJ2-3	TRBV4-1	NA
CASSPSGAEREVYGYTF	TGTGCCAGCTCACCATCGGGGGCAGAAAGGGAGGTCTATGGCTACACCTTC	NA	TRBJ1-2	TRBV18	NA
CAIRPTGDQPQHF	TGTGCCATCAGACCGACAGGGGATCAGCCCCAGCATTTT	TRBD1	TRBJ1-5	TRBV10-3	NA
CASSLWAGVVTEAFF	TGTGCCAGCAGCTTGTGGGCAGGAGTAGTCACTGAAGCTTTCTTT	NA	TRBJ1-1	TRBV5-6	NA
CASSLAGSGNTIYF	TGTGCCAGCAGCTTAGCTGGATCTGGAAACACCATATATTTT	NA	TRBJ1-3	TRBV7-8	NA
CAWSVQRGGNYGYTF	TGTGCCTGGAGTGTACAGAGGGGAGGGAACTATGGCTACACCTTC	NA	TRBJ1-2	TRBV30	NA
CASGINYGYTF	TGTGCCAGCGGGATTAACTATGGCTACACCTTC	NA	TRBJ1-2	TRBV2	NA
CAWSLGAGGLYEQYF	TGTGCCTGGAGCCTCGGGGCGGGGGGACTCTACGAGCAGTACTTC	TRBD2	TRBJ2-7	TRBV30	NA
CASSLDPDFTDTQYF	TGTGCCAGCAGCTTGGATCCAGACTTCACAGATACGCAGTATTTT	NA	TRBJ2-3	TRBV5-4	NA
CAWSLTGTSPLHF	TGTGCCTGGAGTCTCACAGGGACTTCACCCCTCCACTTT	NA	TRBJ1-6	TRBV30	NA
CASSYAGEGTEAFF	TGTGCCAGCAGTTACGCAGGGGAGGGCACTGAAGCTTTCTTT	NA	TRBJ1-1	TRBV12-3/TRBV12-4	large
CAWKRPDSYNSPLHF	TGTGCCTGGAAACGGCCTGACTCCTATAATTCACCCCTCCACTTT	NA	TRBJ1-6	TRBV30	NA
CASSLDLGGTDTQYF	TGCGCCAGCAGCCTTGATCTAGGAGGCACAGATACGCAGTATTTT	NA	TRBJ2-3	TRBV5-1	NA
CASADGGETQYF	TGTGCCAGCGCCGACGGGGGGGAGACCCAGTACTTC	TRBD2	TRBJ2-5	TRBV25-1	NA
CSASGVLSYEQYF	TGCAGTGCTAGCGGGGTCCTCTCCTACGAGCAGTACTTC	NA	TRBJ2-7	TRBV20-1	NA
CASSPEILRSGNTIYF	TGTGCCAGCTCACCAGAGATACTCCGCTCTGGAAACACCATATATTTT	NA	TRBJ1-3	TRBV18	NA
CASSLYTDTQYF	TGTGCCAGCAGTTTGTACACAGATACGCAGTATTTT	NA	TRBJ2-3	TRBV12-3/TRBV12-4	large
CASRLANYGYTF	TGTGCCAGCAGGCTAGCTAACTATGGCTACACCTTC	NA	TRBJ1-2	TRBV6-1	NA
CASGAGTLLYF	TGTGCCAGCGGGGCCGGGACACTCTTATATTTT	NA	TRBJ1-3	TRBV11-3	few
CASSRVSGQGTEAFF	TGTGCCAGTAGTAGAGTTAGCGGACAGGGGACTGAAGCTTTCTTT	TRBD1	TRBJ1-1	TRBV19	few
CASSGGLAVQETQYF	TGTGCCAGCAGTGGGGGGTTAGCGGTACAAGAGACCCAGTACTTC	NA	TRBJ2-5	TRBV25-1	few
CATSTSGFVYGYTF	NA	NA	TRBJ1-2	TRBV24-1	NA
CASSLALLRQGNTEAFF	TGTGCCAGCAGCTTAGCGCTTCTTAGACAGGGGAACACTGAAGCTTTCTTT	TRBD1	TRBJ1-1	TRBV7-8	NA
CASSLGLRKSYEQYF	TGTGCCAGCAGTTTAGGTCTCCGGAAATCCTACGAGCAGTACTTC	NA	TRBJ2-7	TRBV12-3/TRBV12-4	NA
CASSDGYQPQHF	TGTGCCAGCAGTGATGGGTACCAGCCCCAGCATTTT	NA	TRBJ1-5	TRBV2	NA
CASSHRGRGTEAFF	TGTGCCAGCAGCCACAGGGGGCGGGGCACTGAAGCTTTCTTT	TRBD1	TRBJ1-1	TRBV6-1	few
CASSLAGKGMSIRPQHF	TGTGCCAGTAGTCTGGCAGGGAAAGGGATGTCTATCCGACCCCAGCATTTT	NA	TRBJ1-5	TRBV19	NA
CATSADGNTIYF	TGTGCCACCAGTGCAGATGGAAACACCATATATTTT	NA	TRBJ1-3	TRBV24-1	NA
CASSLEQGPHEQFF	TGTGCCAGCAGCTTGGAACAGGGCCCCCATGAGCAGTTCTTC	NA	TRBJ2-1	TRBV5-4	NA
CASRLAGAGSDTQYF	TGTGCCAGCAGACTAGCGGGGGCGGGGTCAGATACGCAGTATTTT	TRBD2	TRBJ2-3	TRBV7-2	NA
CSAREYREGAWDEQYF	TGCAGTGCTAGGGAGTATCGCGAGGGGGCTTGGGACGAGCAGTACTTC	TRBD1	TRBJ2-7	TRBV20-1	NA
CASSEYGPTQETQYF	TGTGCCAGCAGTGAATACGGACCTACTCAAGAGACCCAGTACTTC	NA	TRBJ2-5	TRBV2	NA
CASSLDRGNEQFF	TGCGCCAGCAGCTTGGACAGGGGAAATGAGCAGTTCTTC	TRBD1	TRBJ2-1	TRBV5-1	once
CATSEIGGMSPDTEAFF	TGTGCCACCAGTGAAATAGGGGGAATGAGCCCGGACACTGAAGCTTTCTTT	NA	TRBJ1-1	TRBV24-1	NA
CASRYPGQGTIAKNIQYF	TGTGCCAGCAGATACCCGGGACAGGGGACAATAGCCAAAAACATTCAGTACTTC	TRBD1	TRBJ2-4	TRBV6-5	NA
CATSDAAPFRGGQETQYF	TGTGCCACCAGTGATGCCGCCCCCTTCCGGGGGGGCCAAGAGACCCAGTACTTC	TRBD2	TRBJ2-5	TRBV24-1	NA
CASSQDRGSGELFF	TGTGCCAGCAGCCAAGATCGTGGTAGCGGGGAGCTGTTTTTT	NA	TRBJ2-2	TRBV14	NA
CASSSNIRNTEAFF	TGTGCCAGCAGCTCCAACATCCGGAACACTGAAGCTTTCTTT	NA	TRBJ1-1	TRBV7-2	few
CASSLSGDEKLFF	TGTGCCAGCAGCTTATCAGGGGACGAAAAACTGTTTTTT	NA	TRBJ1-4	TRBV7-9	NA
CASSVQGAYEQYF	TGTGCCAGCAGTGTGCAGGGGGCATACGAGCAGTACTTC	TRBD1	TRBJ2-7	TRBV6-4	NA
CAISAPGTGNTEAFF	TGTGCCATCAGTGCTCCCGGGACAGGGAACACTGAAGCTTTCTTT	TRBD1	TRBJ1-1	TRBV10-3	NA
CASSLTTGIRNQPQHF	TGTGCCAGCAGTTTAACGACAGGGATCCGGAATCAGCCCCAGCATTTT	TRBD1	TRBJ1-5	TRBV12-3/TRBV12-4	NA
CASSIAGEETQYF	TGTGCCAGCAGTATAGCGGGAGAAGAGACCCAGTACTTC	TRBD2	TRBJ2-5	TRBV7-2	NA
CSVEVRGAYEQYF	TGCAGCGTTGAAGTAAGGGGGGCCTACGAGCAGTACTTC	NA	TRBJ2-7	TRBV29-1	few
CASSLRGVSYEQYF	TGTGCCAGCAGCCTCCGGGGGGTCAGCTACGAGCAGTACTTC	TRBD2	TRBJ2-7	TRBV6-2/TRBV6-3	few
CASSSRQGPNYGYTF	TGTGCCAGCAGTTCCCGACAGGGCCCTAACTATGGCTACACCTTC	TRBD1	TRBJ1-2	TRBV12-3/TRBV12-4	few
CAWKFGSSGGEAFF	TGTGCCTGGAAATTTGGGTCCTCCGGCGGTGAAGCTTTCTTT	NA	TRBJ1-1	TRBV30	NA
CASSPDRGIEQYF	TGTGCCAGTAGTCCCGACAGGGGGATCGAGCAGTACTTC	TRBD1	TRBJ2-7	TRBV19	few
CASSDRADTEAFF	TGTGCCAGCTCAGACAGGGCGGACACTGAAGCTTTCTTT	TRBD1	TRBJ1-1	TRBV18	NA
CASRDTGTGAGYTF	TGTGCCAGCAGAGATACCGGGACAGGGGCTGGCTACACCTTC	TRBD1	TRBJ1-2	TRBV6-1	NA
CASSWGGQVGEAQYF	TGTGCCAGCAGCTGGGGGGGACAGGTGGGAGAGGCCCAGTACTTC	NA	TRBJ2-5	TRBV7-8	NA
CASSLGGPQETQYF	TGTGCCAGCAGCCTGGGGGGGCCCCAAGAGACCCAGTACTTC	NA	TRBJ2-5	TRBV7-2	NA